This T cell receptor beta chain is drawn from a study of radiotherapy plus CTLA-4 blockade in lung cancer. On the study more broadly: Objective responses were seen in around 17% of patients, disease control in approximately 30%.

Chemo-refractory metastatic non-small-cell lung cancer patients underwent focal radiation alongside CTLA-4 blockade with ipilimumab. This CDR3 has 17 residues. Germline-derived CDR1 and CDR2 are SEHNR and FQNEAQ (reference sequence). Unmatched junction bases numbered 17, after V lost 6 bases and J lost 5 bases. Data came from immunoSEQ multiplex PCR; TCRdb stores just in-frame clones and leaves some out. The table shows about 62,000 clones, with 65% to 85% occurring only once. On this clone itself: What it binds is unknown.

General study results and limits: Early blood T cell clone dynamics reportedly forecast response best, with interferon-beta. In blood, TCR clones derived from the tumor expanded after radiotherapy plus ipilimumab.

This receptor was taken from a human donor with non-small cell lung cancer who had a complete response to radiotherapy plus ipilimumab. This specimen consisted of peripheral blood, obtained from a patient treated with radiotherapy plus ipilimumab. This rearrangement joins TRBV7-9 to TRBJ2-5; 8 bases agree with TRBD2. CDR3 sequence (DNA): TGTGCCAGCAGTCCCACAATGACTAGCGTCCCTGGGGAGACCCAGTACTTC. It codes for CASSPTMTSVPGETQYF.